The 10 T cell receptor beta chains presented below share a single source sample, sequenced in a study of T cell repertoires in cytomegalovirus infection. Their antigen targets remain unknown. TCRdb redid the calling of the reads with MiXCR, one entry per CDR3 protein. The data hold 450,000 to 550,000 distinct CDR3 sequences, with approximately 42% observed a single time. The specimen comprised cultured PBMCs, sampled from culture after CMV antigen stimulation. All receptors come from a human donor in good health (CMV status not recorded). Some clones in this sample may be carry-over from other donors' samples.

The chain is built from TRBV19 and TRBJ2-3; D gene unclear. The CDR3 runs to 15 residues. The germline CDR1 and CDR2 sequences are LNHDA and SQIVND (reference sequence). V lost 6 bases to trimming and J lost 4 bases, with 17 bases between them. CDR3 region: CASRSTSRAADTQYF. CDR3 sequence (DNA): TGTGCCAGTAGATCCACCTCTAGGGCGGCAGATACGCAGTATTTT.

The table lists this clonotype with a few counts. This chain links TRBV6-5 with TRBJ2-7; TRBD2 matches at 8 bases. With 0 bases clipped from V and 7 bases from J, the junction kept 8 bases outside the gene matches. This CDR3 contains 15 residues. The germline gives CDR1 MNHEY, CDR2 SVGAGI. This CDR3 reads CASSYSPGGPGEQYF. CDR3 sequence (DNA): TGTGCCAGCAGTTACTCACCGGGAGGGCCGGGGGAGCAGTACTTC.

This clonotype has only a few counts. This chain uses TRBV11-2 with TRBJ2-4, with no clear D. Germline V gene lookup returns CDR1 SGHAT and CDR2 FQNNGV. Trimming took 1 base from V and 3 from J, leaving 13 bases between them. The CDR3 runs to 16 residues. Here the CDR3 reads CASSLVLGFDKNIQYF. CDR3 sequence (DNA): TGTGCCAGCAGCTTAGTGCTAGGCTTTGACAAAAACATTCAGTACTTC.

The rearrangement links TRBV28 to TRBJ1-2; D uncertain. In germline, CDR1 is MDHEN, CDR2 SYDVKM. The CDR3 covers 13 residues. V lost 8 bases to trimming and J lost 2 bases, with 12 bases between them. The CDR3 loop is CASGSRSNYGYTF. In DNA form, the CDR3 reads TGTGCCAGCGGAAGCAGGTCAAACTATGGCTACACCTTC.

V and J are TRBV4-3 and TRBJ1-2; 8 nucleotides agree with TRBD1. This CDR3 has 15 residues. The V and J ends lost 1 base and 3 bases, in that order; junction bases with no gene match: 4. Germline CDR1 reads LGHNA; CDR2 reads YSLEER. The CDR3 DNA sequence: TGCGCCAGCAGCCAAGGGACAGGGAGGGACTATGGCTACACCTTC. Translating gives CASSQGTGRDYGYTF.

The V call is TRBV10-3, the J call TRBJ1-5; D unresolved. V was clipped by 6 bases and J by 1 base, with 7 bases between them. Germline V lookup: CDR1 ENHRY, CDR2 SYGVKD. CDR3 length equals 13 residues. The CDR3 spells CAIRDTSNQPQHF. The CDR3 coding sequence is TGTGCCATCAGAGACACAAGCAATCAGCCCCAGCATTTT.

The table lists this clonotype with a few counts. The chain couples TRBV7-2 to TRBJ2-5; TRBD1 matches at 7 bases. This CDR3 region has 15 residues. Per the germline V gene, CDR1 is SGHTA and CDR2 is FQGNSA. J was trimmed by 5 bases and V by 2 bases; bases with no gene match: 8. The CDR3 DNA reads as TGTGCCAGCAGCTTAAACAGGGGCGTCAAGGAGACCCAGTACTTC. Residues: CASSLNRGVKETQYF. Full variable domain (remainder filled in from reference TRBV7-2 and TRBJ2-5): GAGVSQSPSNKVTEKGKDVELRCDPISGHTALYWYRQSLGQGLEFLIYFQGNSAPDKSGLPSDRFSAERTGGSVSTLTIQRTQQEDSAVYLCASSLNRGVKETQYFGPGTRLLVL.

This chain joins TRBV15 and TRBJ1-2; D remains unclear. CDR1 and CDR2 (germline): LNHNV, YYDKDF (reference sequence). The V gene lost 3 bases and the J gene lost 5 bases, with 10 bases spanning the gap. This CDR3 has 13 amino acids. This CDR3 is CATSRVTSYGYTF. In nucleotides, the CDR3 is TGTGCCACCAGCAGGGTGACTTCGTATGGCTACACCTTC.

This clonotype was counted a few times. V usage is TRBV4-2 and J usage is TRBJ1-6; D is undetermined. The CDR3 extends over 15 amino acids. V gave up 4 bases and J gave up 8 bases, with 15 bases separating them. Germline V gene lookup returns CDR1 LGHNA and CDR2 YNFKEQ. In nucleotides, the CDR3 is TGTGCCAGCAGCCGGCCACCGGAGGAGCATTCACCCCTCCACTTT. This translates into CASSRPPEEHSPLHF.

The chain recombines TRBV5-4 with TRBJ2-3, with D hard to call. Per the germline V gene, CDR1 is SGHNT and CDR2 is YYREEE (reference sequence). The CDR3 spans 14 residues. With 3 bases removed from V and 5 bases from J, the gap between germline ends came to 13 bases. CDR3 coding DNA: TGTGCCAGCAGCTGGACCCCGCCGGGAGATACGCAGTATTTT. Translating gives CASSWTPPGDTQYF.